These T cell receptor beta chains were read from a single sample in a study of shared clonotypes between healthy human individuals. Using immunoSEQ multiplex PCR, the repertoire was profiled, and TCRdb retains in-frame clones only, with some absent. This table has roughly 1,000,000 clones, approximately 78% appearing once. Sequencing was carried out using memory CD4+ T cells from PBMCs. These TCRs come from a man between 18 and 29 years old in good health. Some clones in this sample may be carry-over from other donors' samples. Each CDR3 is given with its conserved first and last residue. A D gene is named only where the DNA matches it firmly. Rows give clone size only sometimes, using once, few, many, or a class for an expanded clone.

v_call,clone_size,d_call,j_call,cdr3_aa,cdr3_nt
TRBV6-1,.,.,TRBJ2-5,CASSVDTALFQETQYF,TGTGCCAGCAGTGTCGACACGGCTTTATTCCAAGAGACCCAGTACTTC
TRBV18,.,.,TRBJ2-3,CASSPDRFDTQYF,TGTGCCAGCTCACCTGACCGGTTTGATACGCAGTATTTT
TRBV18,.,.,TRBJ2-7,CASSPGALYEQYF,TGTGCCAGCTCACCAGGGGCACTCTACGAGCAGTACTTC
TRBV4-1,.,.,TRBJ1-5,CASSQDWGEFNQPQHF,TGCGCCAGCAGCCAAGATTGGGGGGAATTCAATCAGCCCCAGCATTTT
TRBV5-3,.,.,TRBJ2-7,CARSNEQYF,TGTGCCAGATCGAACGAGCAGTACTTC
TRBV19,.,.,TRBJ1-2,CASSLGAGPGGYTF,TGTGCCAGTAGCCTAGGCGCCGGTCCGGGGGGCTACACCTTC
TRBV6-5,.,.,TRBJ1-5,CASSHQPQHF,TGTGCCAGCAGTCATCAGCCCCAGCATTTT
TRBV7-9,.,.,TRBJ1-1,CASSSGGTLIALNTEAFF,TGTGCCAGCAGCTCTGGGGGTACCCTCATCGCTTTGAACACTGAAGCTTTCTTT
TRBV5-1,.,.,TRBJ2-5,CASELGIAGAQETQYF,TGCGCCAGCGAGCTTGGAATTGCGGGGGCGCAGGAGACCCAGTACTTC
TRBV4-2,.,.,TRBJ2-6,CASSLVVEALGANVLTF,TGTGCCAGCAGCCTGGTCGTGGAGGCGCTCGGGGCCAACGTCCTGACTTTC
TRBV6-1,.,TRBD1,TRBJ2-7,CATTGISYEQYF,TGTGCCACGACAGGGATTTCCTACGAGCAGTACTTC
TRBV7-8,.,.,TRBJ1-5,CASSLGTDTRNQPQHF,TGTGCCAGCAGCTTGGGAACGGACACTCGCAATCAGCCCCAGCATTTT
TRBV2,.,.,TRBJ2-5,CASSGVTPRETQYF,TGTGCCAGCTCTGGGGTCACTCCGAGGGAGACCCAGTACTTC
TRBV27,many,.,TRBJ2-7,CASSPTKPKTYEQYF,TGTGCCAGCAGTCCGACCAAACCGAAAACCTACGAGCAGTACTTC
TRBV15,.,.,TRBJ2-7,CATSRGLGGRVYEQYF,TGTGCCACCAGCAGGGGGCTGGGCGGGCGGGTCTACGAGCAGTACTTC
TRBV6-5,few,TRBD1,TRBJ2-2,CASSRTGETGELFF,TGTGCCAGCAGTCGGACAGGGGAAACCGGGGAGCTGTTTTTT
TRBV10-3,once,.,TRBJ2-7,CAISEGQGHYEQYF,TGTGCCATCAGTGAGGGGCAGGGACACTACGAGCAGTACTTC
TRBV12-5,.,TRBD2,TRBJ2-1,CASGTRTSGLYNEQFF,TGTGCTAGTGGTACTCGGACTAGCGGGCTCTACAATGAGCAGTTCTTC
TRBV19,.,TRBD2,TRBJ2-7,CASSPEVSWTSGSYEQYF,TGTGCCAGTAGTCCTGAGGTCAGCTGGACTAGCGGTTCCTACGAGCAGTACTTC
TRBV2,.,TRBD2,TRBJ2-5,CASAGLAGIQETQYF,TGTGCCAGCGCGGGCCTAGCGGGAATACAAGAGACCCAGTACTTC